Included here is one TCR beta chain sequence, with context. Antigen: not known. This specimen comes from a study of OX40 agonist ivuxolimab in advanced cancers. Study information: Prior anti-PD-1, anti-PD-L1 or anti-CTLA-4 therapy did not bar entry, and less than 50% had some. Partial response was recorded in three patients: one hepatocellular carcinoma and two cutaneous melanoma cases.

Findings and caveats of the study: On average, CD8+ T cells had more expanded clones than CD4+.

Produced via immunoSEQ multiplex PCR; TCRdb's table is partial and in-frame only. The sample includes roughly 83,000 clones, around 85% of them seen just once. This TCR was recovered from an adult with an advanced solid tumor such as melanoma, head and neck, liver or kidney cancer. The sequenced sample was CD4+ or CD8+ T cells sorted from blood, obtained in a trial of the OX40 agonist ivuxolimab.

CDR3 protein: CASSPQGYNQPQHF. DNA for the CDR3: TGTGCCAGCAGCCCGCAGGGGTACAATCAGCCCCAGCATTTT. The V gene is TRBV16, the J gene TRBJ1-5, with a tentative D call TRBD1 (6 bases). Germline CDR1 KGHSY, CDR2 FQNENV. Between the trimmed V and J ends, which lost 4 bases and 3 bases, there was a span of 10 bases. The CDR3 contains 14 residues.